These 32 T cell receptor beta chains came from one sample sequenced in a study of Ad26.COV2.S vaccination and SARS-CoV-2 variants. Treatment defined: over 15 received Ad26.COV2.S at low or high dose, single or two shots; a few received placebo; per-sample allocation not given. The investigators took samples on day 63 after the first vaccine or placebo injection. Using immunoSEQ multiplex PCR, the repertoire was profiled, and TCRdb retains in-frame clones only, with some absent. The table includes roughly 410,000 clones, 83% detected once. Material: peripheral blood, obtained in a trial of Ad26.COV2.S vaccine versus placebo. The receptors originated from a person aged 18-60 years who received the Ad26.COV2.S COVID-19 vaccine or a placebo.

The rearrangement links TRBV5-1 to TRBJ2-3; 8 bases fit TRBD1. The CDR3 consists of 15 residues. The V gene end was trimmed by 4 bases and the J gene end by 1 base; junction bases not matched to a gene: 5. The V gene's germline CDR1 is SGHRS and CDR2 YFSETQ. Written as DNA, the CDR3 is TGCGCCAGCAGCCCGGACAGGGCGGGCACAGATACGCAGTATTTT. Translation gives CASSPDRAGTDTQYF.

The chain has TRBV11-3 and TRBJ2-1, with TRBD2 matching over 10 bases. The V gene end was trimmed by 5 bases and the J gene end by 5 bases; junction bases not matched to a gene: 18. This CDR3 region has 19 residues. CDR1 is SGHNT and CDR2 is YENEEA in the germline V gene. DNA of the CDR3: TGTGCCAGCAGCGAGTACGGACTAGCGGACCTATATCAAAACAATGAGCAGTTCTTC. Its translation is CASSEYGLADLYQNNEQFF.

This chain connects TRBV4-3 to TRBJ2-1; perhaps TRBD2 as D (6 bases). CDR1 LGHNA and CDR2 YSLEER come from the germline V gene. The CDR3 spans 14 residues. V was pared by 0 bases and J by 10 bases, with 13 bases between. CDR3 DNA sequence: TGCGCCAGCAGCCAAGAAGAACTGGGGGGAGAGCAGTTCTTC. Translated, it gives CASSQEELGGEQFF.

The rearrangement links TRBV5-1 to TRBJ1-2; 11 positions match TRBD1. The length of the CDR3 is 17 residues. Germline CDR1 and CDR2: SGHRS and YFSETQ. Trimming took 0 bases from V and 6 from J; bases not matched to a gene: 10. The CDR3 is CASSLVSGTGGLDGYTF. The CDR3 nucleotides read TGCGCCAGCAGCTTGGTTTCCGGGACAGGGGGACTCGATGGCTACACCTTC.

DNA of the CDR3: TGTGCCAGCAGAAGCGGATCGGGAGAAACCGGGGAGCTGTTTTTT. This sequence encodes CASRSGSGETGELFF. The V and J genes are TRBV6-5 and TRBJ2-2, with D possibly being TRBD2 (6 bases). CDR1 is MNHEY and CDR2 is SVGAGI in the germline V gene. V lost 6 bases, J lost 5 bases, and 16 bases lay in between. This CDR3 contains 15 residues.

The gene calls are TRBV19 and TRBJ1-5; D unresolved. CDR3 length: 12 residues. V lost 0 bases and J 9 bases, leaving 6 bases between the germline ends. CDR1 LNHDA and CDR2 SQIVND come from the germline V gene (reference sequence). CDR3 sequence reads: CASSIDEWPQHF. In DNA, the CDR3 is TGTGCCAGTAGTATAGATGAATGGCCCCAGCATTTT. The variable domain in full, with the rest retrieved from reference TRBV19 and TRBJ1-5, is DGGITQSPKYLFRKEGQNVTLSCEQNLNHDAMYWYRQDPGQGLRLIYYSQIVNDFQKGDIAEGYSVSREKKESFPLTVTSAQKNPTAFYLCASSIDEWPQHFGDGTRLSIL.

The chain recombines TRBV6-5 with TRBJ1-3, with 8 bases matching TRBD1. The CDR3 has 14 residues. V lost 4 bases and J lost 4; bases outside the gene matches: 3. Germline CDR1 reads MNHEY; CDR2 reads SVGAGI. DNA of the CDR3: TGTGCCAGCAGTTGGACAGGGACAGGAAACACCATATATTTT. Protein sequence: CASSWTGTGNTIYF.

The chain carries TRBV28 and TRBJ1-2; D remains ambiguous. Germline V gives CDR1 MDHEN, CDR2 SYDVKM. V lost 9 bases to trimming and J lost 5 bases, with 7 bases between them. This CDR3 has 10 amino acids. In DNA, the CDR3 is TGTGCCAGTCAATTATATGGCTACACCTTC. Translated, it gives CASQLYGYTF.

The chain uses TRBV15 and TRBJ2-7; D might be TRBD1 (5 bases). Germline CDR1 is LNHNV and CDR2 is YYDKDF (reference sequence). V was pared by 9 bases and J by 2 bases, with 17 bases between. The CDR3 contains 14 residues. CDR3: CATEASGYPYEQYF. The CDR3 nucleotides read TGTGCCACAGAGGCGTCAGGGTATCCCTACGAGCAGTACTTC. The full variable domain, completed using reference TRBV15 and TRBJ2-7, is DAMVIQNPRYQVTQFGKPVTLSCSQTLNHNVMYWYQQKSSQAPKLLFHYYDKDFNNEADTPDNFQSRRPNTSFCFLDIRSPGLGDTAMYLCATEASGYPYEQYFGPGTRLTVT.

The V call is TRBV7-3, the J call TRBJ2-1, with unresolved D. The CDR3 is 14 residues long. The germline V gene has CDR1 SGHTA and CDR2 FQGTGA. The germline V and J ends were trimmed by 5 bases and 8 bases, with 16 bases remaining between them. CDR3 sequence: CASSHSDLGDEQFF. DNA of the CDR3: TGTGCCAGCAGCCACTCGGACCTGGGCGATGAGCAGTTCTTC.

The V gene is TRBV7-6, the J gene TRBJ1-1; tentatively, D is TRBD1 (6 bases). The CDR3 extends over 14 amino acids. With 5 bases removed from V and 2 bases from J, the gap between germline ends came to 12 bases. In germline, CDR1 is SGHVS, CDR2 FNYEAQ. CDR3 sequence: CASSPRGGNTEAFF. Here the CDR3 DNA reads TGTGCCAGCAGCCCGAGGGGGGGAAACACTGAAGCTTTCTTT.

The gene calls are TRBV5-4 and TRBJ2-5; D gene ambiguous. This CDR3 comprises 15 residues. V lost 0 bases and J 4 bases, leaving 13 bases between the germline ends. Germline assignment: CDR1 SGHNT and CDR2 YYREEE (reference sequence). CDR3 protein: CASSLGVRSGETQYF. CDR3 coding DNA: TGTGCCAGCAGCTTGGGAGTTAGGTCGGGAGAGACCCAGTACTTC.

The chain combines TRBV27 with TRBJ1-1; weak D call: TRBD1 (5 bases). Germline lookup yields CDR1 MNHEY and CDR2 SMNVEV (reference sequence). The CDR3 sequence is 15 residues long. Trimming removed 2 bases at V and 5 bases at J, with 15 bases between. In DNA form, the CDR3 reads TGTGCCAGCAGTTTAGGGGCCCTCCCAAGGACTGAAGCTTTCTTT. Translating gives CASSLGALPRTEAFF.

J is TRBJ2-2 and V is TRBV2; 7 positions match TRBD2. CDR1 SNHLY and CDR2 FYNNEI come from the germline V gene. The CDR3 is 15 residues long. V gave up 4 bases and J gave up 0 bases; unmatched junction bases: 2. The DNA of the CDR3 is TGTGCCAGCAGTGTAGCGGGCGCGAACACCGGGGAGCTGTTTTTT. Its protein product is CASSVAGANTGELFF.

The chain has TRBV11-3 and TRBJ1-4; D not resolved. CDR1 is SGHNT, CDR2 YENEEA, per germline. This CDR3 spans 13 amino acids. With 6 bases removed from V and 3 bases from J, the gap between germline ends came to 8 bases. The CDR3 sequence is CASSRAANEKLFF. The CDR3 bases are TGTGCCAGCAGTCGGGCCGCTAATGAAAAACTGTTTTTT.

CDR3 bases: TGCGCCAGCAGACCCTACGAGCAGTACTTC. Translation gives CASRPYEQYF. The chain recombines TRBV23-1 with TRBJ2-7; D remains unclear. TRBV23-1 is an ORF, and what it does is uncertain. The CDR3 is made up of 10 amino acids. V was shortened by 6 bases and J by 2 bases, with 2 bases between the two germline ends.

The chain recombines TRBV13 with TRBJ1-2; perhaps TRBD1 as D (5 bases). The germline V gene has CDR1 PRHDT and CDR2 FYEKMQ (reference sequence). The V end lost 0 bases, the J end lost 3 bases, and 8 bases lay between the germline ends. There are 14 residues in the CDR3. The CDR3 sequence: CASSLGGGDYGYTF. The CDR3 DNA sequence: TGTGCCAGCAGCTTAGGCGGGGGTGACTATGGCTACACCTTC.

CDR3 region: CAWSGSSRETQYF. Written as DNA, the CDR3 is TGTGCCTGGAGTGGGAGTTCAAGAGAGACCCAGTACTTC. V and J are TRBV30 and TRBJ2-5, with D hard to call. V was clipped by 1 base and J by 4 bases, with 10 bases between them. CDR3 length: 13 residues. From germline, CDR1 is GTSNPN and CDR2 SVGIG (reference sequence).

The genes are TRBV19 and TRBJ1-6; D gene ambiguous. Germline lookup yields CDR1 LNHDA and CDR2 SQIVND (reference sequence). Trimming left V 0 bases short and J 7 bases short, with 10 bases between. The CDR3 spans 15 residues. The CDR3 is CASSIDVLSNSPLHF. The CDR3 bases are TGTGCCAGTAGTATAGATGTACTCTCAAATTCACCCCTCCACTTT.

This chain joins TRBV4-1 and TRBJ1-1; D remains unclear. Per the germline V gene, CDR1 is MGHRA and CDR2 is YSYEKL. V shed 1 base and J shed 4 bases, with 7 bases lying between them. The CDR3 sequence is 13 residues long. The CDR3 here is CASSQGAITEAFF. The CDR3 bases are TGCGCCAGCAGCCAAGGGGCGATCACTGAAGCTTTCTTT.

This chain joins TRBV11-2 and TRBJ2-2; 9 bases are shared with TRBD1. V trimming: 1 base; J trimming: 4 bases; junction bases outside the gene matches: 1. Germline loops: CDR1 SGHAT, CDR2 FQNNGV. The CDR3 loop spans 15 amino acids. For the CDR3, the DNA is TGTGCCAGCAGCTTAGTACAGGGGGCCACCGGGGAGCTGTTTTTT. Encoded protein: CASSLVQGATGELFF. Complete variable domain (other parts from reference TRBV11-2 and TRBJ2-2): EAGVAQSPRYKIIEKRQSVAFWCNPISGHATLYWYQQILGQGPKLLIQFQNNGVVDDSQLPKDRFSAERLKGVDSTLKIQPAKLEDSAVYLCASSLVQGATGELFFGEGSRLTVL.

The chain recombines TRBV5-1 with TRBJ1-6; D is undetermined. The CDR3 has 12 amino acids. The germline CDR1 and CDR2 sequences are SGHRS and YFSETQ. Between the trimmed V and J ends, which lost 3 bases and 5 bases, there was a span of 3 bases. The CDR3 coding sequence is TGCGCCAGCAGCTCAAATAATTCACCCCTCCACTTT. Translated, it gives CASSSNNSPLHF.

V and J are TRBV27 and TRBJ2-3; TRBD2 agrees at 12 bases. The CDR3 extends over 20 amino acids. The germline V gene encodes CDR1 MNHEY and CDR2 SMNVEV (reference sequence). The junction had 13 bases not matched to a gene; V was cut back by 3 bases and J by 0 bases. Here the CDR3 reads CASSFRSGTSGYSSTDTQYF. CDR3 bases: TGTGCCAGCAGTTTTCGCTCCGGGACTAGCGGGTATTCTAGCACAGATACGCAGTATTTT.

This rearrangement joins TRBV6-5 to TRBJ2-7; 8 nucleotides line up with TRBD2. Germline V CDR1 and CDR2: MNHEY, SVGAGI. The trim removed 7 bases at V and 6 bases at J, leaving 8 bases unmatched. CDR3 length: 13 amino acids. The CDR3 nucleotides read TGTGCCAGCAAACCCGGGACTAGTGGCGAGCAGTACTTC. This sequence encodes CASKPGTSGEQYF.

The table lists this clone with a few counts. This sequence joins TRBV6-1 and TRBJ1-1, with D unresolved. The CDR3 runs 16 residues. Germline-derived CDR1 and CDR2 are MNHNS and SASEGT. Trimming removed 1 base from V and 0 bases from J, with 12 bases in between. DNA of the CDR3: TGTGCCAGCAGTGAAGAGCCTACGGATATGAACACTGAAGCTTTCTTT. It translates to CASSEEPTDMNTEAFF.

The rearrangement uses TRBV5-1 and TRBJ2-3; 8 nucleotides line up with TRBD1. The junction had 9 bases not matched to a gene; V was cut back by 4 bases and J by 2 bases. The CDR3 is 16 residues long. Germline V gene data show CDR1 as SGHRS and CDR2 as YFSETQ. The CDR3 is CASSRVAGGSTDTQYF. The CDR3 nucleotides are TGCGCCAGCAGCCGCGTCGCAGGGGGCTCCACAGATACGCAGTATTTT.

This sequence joins TRBV5-5 and TRBJ1-6; 8 nucleotides line up with TRBD1. Trimming removed 4 bases from V and 3 bases from J; junction bases left unmatched: 9. Germline V gene sequence: CDR1 SGHKS, CDR2 YYEKEE (reference sequence). This CDR3 is built from 17 residues. This CDR3 reads CASSQMGQARYNSPLHF. In nucleotides, the CDR3 is TGTGCCAGCAGCCAAATGGGACAGGCCCGCTATAATTCACCCCTCCACTTT.

In this sample, this clone turned up a few times. This chain connects TRBV7-9 to TRBJ2-2, with D hard to call. CDR1 is SEHNR, CDR2 FQNEAQ, per germline (reference sequence). The CDR3 spans 14 residues. The V and J ends lost 8 bases and 5 bases respectively, with 15 bases between them. CDR3 region: CASLGDVLTGELFF. The CDR3, as DNA: TGTGCCAGCCTAGGAGACGTTCTGACCGGGGAGCTGTTTTTT.

This rearrangement joins TRBV2 to TRBJ2-3; D possibly corresponds to TRBD2 (6 bases). Trimming took 8 bases from V and 6 from J, leaving 15 bases between them. This CDR3 comprises 13 residues. The germline V gene has CDR1 SNHLY and CDR2 FYNNEI. CDR3 in amino acids: CASGAGPLDTQYF. The CDR3 nucleotides are TGTGCCAGCGGTGCGGGACCCCTGGATACGCAGTATTTT.

This clone was observed a few times. The rearrangement uses TRBV19 and TRBJ1-5, with 7 bases fitting TRBD1. Germline assignment: CDR1 LNHDA and CDR2 SQIVND (reference sequence). The CDR3 length is 15 residues. Unmatched junction bases numbered 3, after V lost 1 base and J lost 3 bases. CDR3 nucleotide sequence: TGTGCCAGTAGTATAGTTACAGGGGACAATCAGCCCCAGCATTTT. Its translation is CASSIVTGDNQPQHF.

This rearrangement joins TRBV10-3 to TRBJ2-5; D is ambiguous. The germline V and J ends were trimmed by 4 bases and 3 bases, with 3 bases remaining between them. The CDR3 contains 11 residues. Germline V CDR1 and CDR2: ENHRY, SYGVKD. This CDR3 reads CAISAEETQYF. CDR3 nucleotides: TGTGCCATCAGTGCAGAAGAGACCCAGTACTTC.

This clone has more than one count but fewer than ten. The chain recombines TRBV18 with TRBJ1-3; D uncertain. The germline V and J ends were trimmed by 5 bases and 4 bases, with 9 bases remaining between them. The CDR3 contains 13 residues. Germline V gene data show CDR1 as KGHSH and CDR2 as LQKENI. The CDR3 reads CASSSTDGNTIYF. CDR3 in DNA: TGTGCCAGCTCATCGACTGACGGAAACACCATATATTTT.